This T cell receptor (beta chain) originates from a study of regulatory T cells in long-lasting Graves disease (dated by TCRdb to the early 2020s). Regarding the complete study: Persistent Graves' disease meant more than 5 years of antithyroid drug treatment with TSH receptor autoantibodies that stayed positive. Patients with persistent Graves' disease were compared with patients with newly diagnosed Graves' disease using TCR sequencing and RNA sequencing of peripheral blood. The study took place in China and was registered as a clinical trial. A total of about 35 samples underwent TCR sequencing, from about 13 patients with persistent Graves' disease and 20 patients with newly diagnosed Graves' disease. In the clinical cohort, patients with persistent Graves' disease had used antithyroid drugs for an average of about 10 years.

Overall results and qualifications from the work: Persistent Graves' disease patients showed lower TCR Shannon entropy and fewer highly expanded clones than newly diagnosed patients, suggesting clonal expansion. Sequencing and analysis were restricted to the TCR beta chain. TRBV28, TRBJ1-2 and TRBJ2-5 were preferentially used in persistent disease, while TRBV20-1 and TRBJ2-1 were favored in newly diagnosed disease. More public clonotypes were shared among persistent patients (under 3,000) than among newly diagnosed patients (roughly 1,000). The authors noted that the small sample size was a limitation that may lower accuracy. Only peripheral blood was studied, because thyroid tissue, the primary lesion, was inaccessible.

The library was made by multiplex PCR. TCRdb lists the instrument as Illumina HiSeq 4000. CDR3 regions were amplified by Arm-PCR with iRepertoire HTBI primers to construct TCR beta libraries. PCR products were gel purified before sequencing. On the authors' methods: A total of roughly 65 TRBV and 14 TRBJ segments were identified across samples and were used for gene usage analysis of CDR3 amino acid clonotypes. Filtered high-quality paired reads were merged into contigs using COPE and FqMerger. BLAST was used to align contigs to the IMGT TRBV, TRBD and TRBJ reference genes, and CDR3 was defined following IMGT. Any clonotype with a frequency above 0.1% was classified as a highly expanded clone. Shannon entropy served as the measure of repertoire diversity, while the Gini coefficient captured V-J evenness. A clonotype was considered public if more than one individual shared it. TCRdb trimmed the raw reads at Q25, called clones with MiXCR and kept productive beta chains. Entries are consolidated by CDR3 protein sequence, retaining the most common genes and DNA. The V and J calls and clone size are TCRdb's, not the authors'. The sample contains about 470,000 distinct CDR3 sequences, about a fifth of them found a single time. Less than 9% of the sample is in the top ten clones.

This clonotype was observed a handful of times. Its target antigen remains unknown. No clone much larger than this one lies a single base away; base qualities are absent. The time point label, read with the paper, signifies: persistent/refractory GD, antithyroid drugs over 5 years with positive TRAb. For both TCR sequencing and RNA sequencing, RNA was extracted from PBMCs using TRIzol. Graves' disease was diagnosed according to American Thyroid Association guidelines. The patients came from an endocrinology department in Xi'an, China. Each patient gave approximately 8.8 milliliters of peripheral blood, collected in an EDTA anticoagulant tube. Ficoll Paque Plus density gradient separation was used to isolate PBMCs, and no further T cell sorting was done. An Agilent 2100 Bioanalyzer and agarose gel were used to assess RNA quality, and a NanoDrop 2000 was used to measure RNA concentration. V is cut by 7 bases and J by 7 bases, and the space between the germline ends is 16 bases. Reading the germline V gene gives CDR1 SNHLY and CDR2 FYNNEI. There are 13 amino acids in the CDR3, from cysteine to phenylalanine inclusive. Only the CDR3 DNA stays, 39 bases, in frame from base 1.

This sequence was found in a female donor with Graves disease. The sample consisted of peripheral blood mononuclear cells (PBMCs), taken when the disease was refractory, from a patient treated with antithyroid drugs. Rearrangement joined TRBV2 to TRBJ2-5; no D segment can be confidently identified. The CDR3 amino acid sequence is: CASIAPLHRTQYF. The DNA sequence follows: TGTGCCAGCATTGCCCCTCTCCACCGGACCCAGTACTTC.